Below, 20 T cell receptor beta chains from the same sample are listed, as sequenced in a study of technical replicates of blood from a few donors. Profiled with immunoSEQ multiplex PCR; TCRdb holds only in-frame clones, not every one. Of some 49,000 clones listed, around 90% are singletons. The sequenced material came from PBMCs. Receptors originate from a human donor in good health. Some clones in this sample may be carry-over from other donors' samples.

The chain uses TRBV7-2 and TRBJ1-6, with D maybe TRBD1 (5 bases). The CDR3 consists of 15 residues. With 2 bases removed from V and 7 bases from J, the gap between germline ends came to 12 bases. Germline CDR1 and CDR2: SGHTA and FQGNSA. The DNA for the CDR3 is TGTGCCAGCAGCTTATCAGGGTCAAAAAATTCACCCCTCCACTTT. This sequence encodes CASSLSGSKNSPLHF.

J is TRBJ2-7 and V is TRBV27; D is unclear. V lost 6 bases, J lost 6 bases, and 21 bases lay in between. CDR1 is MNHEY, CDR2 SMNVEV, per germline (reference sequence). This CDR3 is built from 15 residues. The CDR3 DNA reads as TGTGCCAGCAGCCTTATAACTCCTCAGGTCGGCGAGCAGTACTTC. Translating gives CASSLITPQVGEQYF.

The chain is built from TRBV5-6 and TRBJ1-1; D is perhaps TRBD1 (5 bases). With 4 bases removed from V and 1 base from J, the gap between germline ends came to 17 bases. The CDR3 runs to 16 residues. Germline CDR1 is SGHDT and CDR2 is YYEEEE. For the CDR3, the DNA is TGTGCCAGCAGCCACTGGTATTGGGGGGGGAACACTGAAGCTTTCTTT. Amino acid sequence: CASSHWYWGGNTEAFF.

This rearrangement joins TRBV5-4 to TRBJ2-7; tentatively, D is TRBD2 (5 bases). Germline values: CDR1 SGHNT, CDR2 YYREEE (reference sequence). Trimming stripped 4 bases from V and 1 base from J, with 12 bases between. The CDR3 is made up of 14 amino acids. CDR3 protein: CASSPRGKSYEQYF. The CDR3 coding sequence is TGTGCCAGCAGCCCTAGAGGGAAATCCTACGAGCAGTACTTC.

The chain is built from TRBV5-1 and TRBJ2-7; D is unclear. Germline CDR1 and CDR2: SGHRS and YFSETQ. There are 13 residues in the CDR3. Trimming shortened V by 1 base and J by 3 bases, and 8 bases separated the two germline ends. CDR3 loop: CASSLTDLYEQYF. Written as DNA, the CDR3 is TGCGCCAGCAGCTTGACTGATCTCTACGAGCAGTACTTC. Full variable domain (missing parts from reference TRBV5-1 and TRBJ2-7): KAGVTQTPRYLIKTRGQQVTLSCSPISGHRSVSWYQQTPGQGLQFLFEYFSETQRNKGNFPGRFSGRQFSNSRSEMNVSTLELGDSALYLCASSLTDLYEQYFGPGTRLTVT.

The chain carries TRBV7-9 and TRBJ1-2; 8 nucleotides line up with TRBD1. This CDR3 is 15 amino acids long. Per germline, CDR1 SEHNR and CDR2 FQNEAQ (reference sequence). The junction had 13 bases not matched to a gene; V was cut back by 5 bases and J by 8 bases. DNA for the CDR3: TGTGCCAGCAGCCCCCCGATCGGACAGGGCTCCGGCTACACCTTC. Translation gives CASSPPIGQGSGYTF.

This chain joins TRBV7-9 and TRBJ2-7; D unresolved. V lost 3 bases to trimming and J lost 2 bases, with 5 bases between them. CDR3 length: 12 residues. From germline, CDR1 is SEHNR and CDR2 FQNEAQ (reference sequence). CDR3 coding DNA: TGTGCCAGCAGCTTGTCCACCTACGAGCAGTACTTC. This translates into CASSLSTYEQYF.

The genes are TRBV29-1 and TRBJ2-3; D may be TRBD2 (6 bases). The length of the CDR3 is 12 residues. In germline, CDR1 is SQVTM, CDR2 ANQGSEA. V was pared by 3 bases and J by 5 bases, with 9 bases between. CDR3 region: CSVDRGKDTQYF. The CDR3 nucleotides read TGCAGCGTTGATCGGGGGAAAGATACGCAGTATTTT.

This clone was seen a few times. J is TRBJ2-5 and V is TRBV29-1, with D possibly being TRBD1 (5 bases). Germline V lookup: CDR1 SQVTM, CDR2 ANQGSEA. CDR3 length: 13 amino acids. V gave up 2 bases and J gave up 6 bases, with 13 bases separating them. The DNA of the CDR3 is TGCAGCGTTGAACAAAGGGGCGCACAGACCCAGTACTTC. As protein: CSVEQRGAQTQYF.

The CDR3 sequence: CASRSGGYEQYF. CDR3 nucleotides: TGTGCCAGCAGATCGGGGGGGTACGAGCAGTACTTC. The genes are TRBV2 and TRBJ2-7, with TRBD2 matching 8 bases. There are 12 residues in the CDR3. Germline V gene sequence: CDR1 SNHLY, CDR2 FYNNEI. J was trimmed by 4 bases and V by 6 bases; bases with no gene match: 2.

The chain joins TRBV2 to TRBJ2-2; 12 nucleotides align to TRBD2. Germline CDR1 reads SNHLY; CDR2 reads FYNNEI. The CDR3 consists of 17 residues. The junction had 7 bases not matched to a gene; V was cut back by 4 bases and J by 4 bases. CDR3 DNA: TGTGCCAGCAGTGCGTCTAGCGGGGGGGCATCCACCGGGGAGCTGTTTTTT. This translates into CASSASSGGASTGELFF.

The CDR3 DNA reads TGTGCCAGCAGTGGTTTGACGGGTAACTATGGCTACACCTTC. Protein sequence: CASSGLTGNYGYTF. The V and J genes are TRBV2 and TRBJ1-2; D gene ambiguous. The CDR3 totals 14 residues. V lost 4 bases and J 1 base, leaving 10 bases between the germline ends. Per germline, CDR1 SNHLY and CDR2 FYNNEI.

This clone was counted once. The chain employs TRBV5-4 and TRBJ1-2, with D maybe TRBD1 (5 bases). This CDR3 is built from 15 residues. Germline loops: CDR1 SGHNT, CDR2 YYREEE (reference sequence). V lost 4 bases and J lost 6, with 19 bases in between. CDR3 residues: CASSHAQGQEDGYTF. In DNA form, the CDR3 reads TGTGCCAGCAGCCATGCCCAGGGTCAAGAGGATGGCTACACCTTC. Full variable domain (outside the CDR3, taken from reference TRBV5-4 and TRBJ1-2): ETGVTQSPTHLIKTRGQQVTLRCSSQSGHNTVSWYQQALGQGPQFIFQYYREEENGRGNFPPRFSGLQFPNYSSELNVNALELDDSALYLCASSHAQGQEDGYTFGSGTRLTVV.

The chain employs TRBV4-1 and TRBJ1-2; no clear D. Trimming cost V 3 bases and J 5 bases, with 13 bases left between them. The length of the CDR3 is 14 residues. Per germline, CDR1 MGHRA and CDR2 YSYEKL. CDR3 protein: CASSQTGRDYGYTF. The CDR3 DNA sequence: TGCGCCAGCAGCCAGACCGGACGGGATTATGGCTACACCTTC.

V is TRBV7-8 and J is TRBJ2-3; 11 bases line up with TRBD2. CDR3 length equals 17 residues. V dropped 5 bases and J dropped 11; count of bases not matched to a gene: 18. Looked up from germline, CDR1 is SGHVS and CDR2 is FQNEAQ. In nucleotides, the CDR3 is TGTGCCAGCAGCGCTCCCCTCCGACTAGCGGGGAGGTCAGGGCAGTATTTT. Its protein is CASSAPLRLAGRSGQYF. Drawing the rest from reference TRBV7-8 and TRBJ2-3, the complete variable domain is GAGVSQSPRYKVAKRGQDVALRCDPISGHVSLFWYQQALGQGPEFLTYFQNEAQLDKSGLPSDRFFAERPEGSVSTLKIQRTQQEDSAVYLCASSAPLRLAGRSGQYFGPGTRLTVL.

CDR3 bases: TGTGCTAGTGGCGGTGCAAGCTTAATAGGGGGTAGGAGGAACACTGAAGCTTTCTTT. This translates into CASGGASLIGGRRNTEAFF. The chain couples TRBV12-5 to TRBJ1-1, with D perhaps matching TRBD1 (6 bases). The CDR3 has 19 amino acids. V lost 6 bases and J 1 base, leaving 27 bases between the germline ends. CDR1 is LGHNT and CDR2 is FRNRAP in the germline V gene.

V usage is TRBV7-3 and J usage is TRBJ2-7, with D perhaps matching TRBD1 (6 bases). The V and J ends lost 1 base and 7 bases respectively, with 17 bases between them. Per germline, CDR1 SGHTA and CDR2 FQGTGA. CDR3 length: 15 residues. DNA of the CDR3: TGTGCCAGCAGCTTAATAGCCGCAGGGGACGGGGAGCAGTACTTC. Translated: CASSLIAAGDGEQYF.

The CDR3 is CASRHYNPGGAPGELFF. Here the CDR3 DNA reads TGTGCCAGCAGGCATTATAATCCTGGCGGGGCTCCCGGGGAGCTGTTTTTT. The J gene is TRBJ2-2, the V gene TRBV4-2; possible D gene TRBD2, 6 bases. The CDR3 is made up of 17 amino acids. CDR1 LGHNA and CDR2 YNFKEQ come from the germline V gene. The germline V and J ends were trimmed by 6 bases and 6 bases, with 23 bases remaining between them.

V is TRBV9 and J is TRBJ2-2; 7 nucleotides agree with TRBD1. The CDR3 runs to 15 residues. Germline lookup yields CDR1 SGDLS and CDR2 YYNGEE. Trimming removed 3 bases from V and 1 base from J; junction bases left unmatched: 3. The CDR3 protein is CASSEGARNTGELFF. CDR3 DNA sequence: TGTGCCAGCAGCGAGGGGGCGAGGAACACCGGGGAGCTGTTTTTT.

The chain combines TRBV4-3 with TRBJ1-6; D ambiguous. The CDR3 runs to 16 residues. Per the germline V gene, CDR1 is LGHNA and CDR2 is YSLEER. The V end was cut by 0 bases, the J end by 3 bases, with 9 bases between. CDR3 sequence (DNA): TGCGCCAGCAGCCAAGATCTCCCCCGCTATAATTCACCCCTCCACTTT. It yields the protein CASSQDLPRYNSPLHF.